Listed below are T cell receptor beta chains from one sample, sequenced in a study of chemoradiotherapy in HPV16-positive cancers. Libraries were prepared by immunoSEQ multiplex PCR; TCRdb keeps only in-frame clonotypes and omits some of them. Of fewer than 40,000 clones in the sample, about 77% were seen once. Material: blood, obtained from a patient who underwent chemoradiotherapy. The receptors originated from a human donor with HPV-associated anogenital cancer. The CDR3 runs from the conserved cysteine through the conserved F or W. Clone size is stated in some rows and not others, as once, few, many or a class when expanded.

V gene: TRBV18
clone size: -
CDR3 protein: CASSPLNTGELFF

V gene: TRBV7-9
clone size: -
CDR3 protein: CASSLISEAFF

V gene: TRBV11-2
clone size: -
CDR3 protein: CASSTQGVSNQPQHF

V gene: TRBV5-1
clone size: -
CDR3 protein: CASSLRGPDTQYF

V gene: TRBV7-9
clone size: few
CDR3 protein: CASSLRDGGNTEAFF

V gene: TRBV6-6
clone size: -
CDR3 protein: CASSQTLTDGNTIYF

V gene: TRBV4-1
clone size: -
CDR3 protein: CASSQDLQGGRHTIYF

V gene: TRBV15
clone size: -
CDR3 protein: CATSREPADYGYTF

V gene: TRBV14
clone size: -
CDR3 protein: CASSPLGDLNTEAFF

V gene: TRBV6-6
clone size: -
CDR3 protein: CASSSQQGTYGYTF

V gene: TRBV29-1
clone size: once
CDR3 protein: CSVEDGTGGHEQYF

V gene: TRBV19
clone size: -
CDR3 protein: CASSMGRFLNEKLFF

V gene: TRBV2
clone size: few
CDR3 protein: CASSETGVGYTF

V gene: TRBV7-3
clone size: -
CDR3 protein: CASSPRTAGANVLTF

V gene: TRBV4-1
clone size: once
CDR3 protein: CASSLAHTAIYEQYF

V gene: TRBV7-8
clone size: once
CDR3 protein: CASSLDPGETQYF

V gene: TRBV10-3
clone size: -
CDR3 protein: CAISEIGYGYTF

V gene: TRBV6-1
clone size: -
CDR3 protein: CASARDSSYEQYF